Listed below are T cell receptor beta chains from one sample, sequenced in a study of T cell repertoires in cytomegalovirus infection. TCRdb itself ran the reads through MiXCR, one entry per CDR3 protein. There are about 76,000 distinct CDR3 sequences in the sample; roughly 3.7% occur only once, and under 5.5% lies in the top ten. The source material was PBMCs. Receptor source: a human donor in good health (CMV status not recorded). Some clones in this sample may be carry-over from other donors' samples. The CDR3 runs from the conserved cysteine through the conserved F or W. The D gene is left open where the match is weak. Clone size is given for some rows only: seen once, a few or many times, or a class if the clone is expanded.

J gene | D gene | V gene | clone size | CDR3 DNA | CDR3 protein
TRBJ1-4 | . | TRBV7-2 | many | TGTGCCAGCAGCTTAGCAGGGCGAGAATTCCAGAAAGCAACTAATGAAAAACTGTTTTTT | CASSLAGREFQKATNEKLFF
TRBJ1-1 | . | TRBV12-3/TRBV12-4 | many | TGTGCCAGCGCCAATACTCGGACGGGCTCTACTGAAGCTTTCTTT | CASANTRTGSTEAFF
TRBJ2-3 | TRBD2 | TRBV28 | many | TGTGCCAGCAGTTCCGGGGGGACCTACACAGATACGCAGTATTTT | CASSSGGTYTDTQYF
TRBJ1-2 | . | TRBV7-2 | many | TGTGCCAGCAGCTTAGACCTCTATGAGGCGGGAGGCTACACCTTC | CASSLDLYEAGGYTF
TRBJ1-2 | . | TRBV12-3/TRBV12-4 | many | TGTGCCAGCAGTTTAGCGCAGCGGGGAATGTACACCTTC | CASSLAQRGMYTF
TRBJ1-6 | . | TRBV27 | many | TGTGCCAGCAGTTTACAGGGGTTCGAATCACCCCTCCACTTT | CASSLQGFESPLHF
TRBJ2-3 | TRBD2 | TRBV27 | many | TGTGCCAGCAGGTCGGGGGGGCCAACGGATACGCAGTATTTT | CASRSGGPTDTQYF
TRBJ1-5 | . | TRBV12-3/TRBV12-4 | many | TGTGCCAGCAGTTTAGCCCGAAGGATGAATCAGCCCCAGCATTTT | CASSLARRMNQPQHF
TRBJ1-4 | TRBD1 | TRBV11-2 | many | TGTGCCAGCAGCTTGCAGGGGGCTGCTAATGAAAAACTGTTTTTT | CASSLQGAANEKLFF
TRBJ1-1 | . | TRBV7-6 | many | TGTGCCAGCAGCCCCCAAATGAACACTGAAGCTTTCTTT | CASSPQMNTEAFF
TRBJ2-1 | TRBD2 | TRBV7-3 | many | TGTGCCAGCAGCAAAAACGGGGGGAGCTCCTACAATGAGCAGTTCTTC | CASSKNGGSSYNEQFF
TRBJ2-7 | TRBD1 | TRBV20-1 | many | TGCAGTGCGCCTCGCCTCCGGGACAGCGTCTACGAGCAGTACTTC | CSAPRLRDSVYEQYF
TRBJ2-7 | . | TRBV7-8 | many | TGTGCCAGCAGCTTAGCCGTCGGGGATATCTCCTACGAGCAGTACTTC | CASSLAVGDISYEQYF
TRBJ2-1 | . | TRBV6-5 | many | TGTGCCAGCCAATTACTTGGAGACAATGAGCAGTTCTTC | CASQLLGDNEQFF
TRBJ2-6 | . | TRBV19 | many | TGTGCCAGTAGTATAGGGCAGCTCTCTGGGGCCAACGTCCTGACTTTC | CASSIGQLSGANVLTF
TRBJ2-7 | . | TRBV29-1 | many | TGCAGCGTTGAAGATGTGGTGGGGCCCGAGCAGTACTTC | CSVEDVVGPEQYF
TRBJ1-2 | . | TRBV7-2 | many | TGTGCCAGCAGCTGGGAGGAGGGAGAGCTTGGCTACACCTTC | CASSWEEGELGYTF
TRBJ2-5 | TRBD1 | TRBV7-2 | many | TGTGCCAGCAGCAGATTCACAGGGGTCGCGGAAAAAGAGACCCAGTACTTC | CASSRFTGVAEKETQYF
TRBJ1-6 | . | TRBV6-5 | many | TGTGCCAGCAGTCCGGCAGACCCTTATAATTCACCCCTCCACTTT | CASSPADPYNSPLHF
TRBJ2-3 | . | TRBV7-2 | many | TGTGCCAGCAGCTTACTCACAGATACGCAGTATTTT | CASSLLTDTQYF
TRBJ2-7 | . | TRBV4-2 | many | TGTGCCAGCAGCCAATCCAGGAGGGAAACCTACGAGCAGTACTTC | CASSQSRRETYEQYF
TRBJ1-2 | . | TRBV7-8 | many | TGTGCCAGCAGCTTAGCCCGAGTTGGCTATGGCTACACCTTC | CASSLARVGYGYTF
TRBJ1-5 | . | TRBV7-2 | many | TGTGCCAGCAGCCAAACTAAAACCGGGGGCAATCAGCCCCAGCATTTT | CASSQTKTGGNQPQHF
TRBJ2-3 | . | TRBV6-2/TRBV6-3 | many | TGTGCCAGCAGTTACGGGACGGGGGACCTCACAGATACGCAGTATTTT | CASSYGTGDLTDTQYF
TRBJ1-2 | . | TRBV19 | . | TGTGCCAGTCTTCATGGTTGGGGAGAACATGGCTACACCTTC | CASLHGWGEHGYTF
TRBJ1-2 | . | TRBV7-8 | many | TGTGCCAGCAGCTTTCAGGAGTTCGGCTACACCTTC | CASSFQEFGYTF
TRBJ2-1 | . | TRBV5-6 | many | TGTGCCAGCAGCTTGGCCGGGACCGCCAGCAATGAGCAGTTCTTC | CASSLAGTASNEQFF
TRBJ1-2 | . | TRBV5-6 | many | TGTGCCAGCAGCTTGGTGGGGCCCACAGCTTACACCTTC | CASSLVGPTAYTF
TRBJ2-3 | . | TRBV20-1 | many | TGCAGTGCCAGGACAGACACAGATACGCAGTATTTT | CSARTDTDTQYF
TRBJ1-1 | . | TRBV7-2 | many | TGTGCCAGCAGCCACACGTTTTACAGGACTATCCGGAACACTGAAGCTTTCTTT | CASSHTFYRTIRNTEAFF
TRBJ2-7 | . | TRBV7-9 | many | TGTGCCAGCAGCTCGGTTACGAACGAGCAGTACTTC | CASSSVTNEQYF
TRBJ2-4 | . | TRBV12-3/TRBV12-4 | many | TGTGCCAGCAGTCCAGGGAACATTCAGTACTTC | CASSPGNIQYF
TRBJ1-1 | . | TRBV4-1 | many | TGCGCCAGCAGCCAAGAACTCGGCGAAGCTTTCTTT | CASSQELGEAFF
TRBJ2-3 | . | TRBV6-2/TRBV6-3 | many | TGTGCCAGCAGTGGGACTTCCTCCACAGATACGCAGTATTTT | CASSGTSSTDTQYF
TRBJ2-2 | . | TRBV7-8 | many | TGTGCCAGCAGCTTAGTACGCGCCGGGGAGCTGTTTTTT | CASSLVRAGELFF
TRBJ1-2 | . | TRBV28 | many | TGTGCCAGCAGTTTACGGCAGATCTATGGCTACACCTTC | CASSLRQIYGYTF
TRBJ1-1 | . | TRBV27 | many | TGTGCCAGCTCTTTAACACCGTCCAACACTGAAGCTTTCTTT | CASSLTPSNTEAFF
TRBJ2-7 | TRBD1 | TRBV20-1 | many | TGCAGTGCTGGACAGGGCCCCTCCTACGAGCAGTACTTC | CSAGQGPSYEQYF
TRBJ2-3 | . | TRBV6-2/TRBV6-3 | many | TGTGCCACCGCCCTTGCGGATACGCAGTATTTT | CATALADTQYF
TRBJ1-6 | . | TRBV12-3/TRBV12-4 | many | TGTGCCAGCAGTTTAGCAGCAAATAAATCACCCCTCCACTTT | CASSLAANKSPLHF